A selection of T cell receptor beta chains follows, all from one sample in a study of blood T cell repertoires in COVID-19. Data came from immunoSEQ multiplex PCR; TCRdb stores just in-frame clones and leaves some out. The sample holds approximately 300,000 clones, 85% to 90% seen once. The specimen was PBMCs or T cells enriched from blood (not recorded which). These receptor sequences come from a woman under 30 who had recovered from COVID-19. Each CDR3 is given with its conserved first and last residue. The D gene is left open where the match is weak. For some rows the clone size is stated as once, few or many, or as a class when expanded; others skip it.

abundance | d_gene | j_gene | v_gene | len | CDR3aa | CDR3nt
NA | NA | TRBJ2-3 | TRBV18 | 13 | CASSRAGTDTQYF | TGTGCCAGCTCGCGGGCCGGGACAGATACGCAGTATTTT
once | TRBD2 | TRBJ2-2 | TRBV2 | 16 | CASSFAGGLNTGELFF | TGTGCCAGCAGTTTCGCGGGGGGCCTGAACACCGGGGAGCTGTTTTTT
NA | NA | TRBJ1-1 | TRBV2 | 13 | CASSVQGPTEAFF | TGTGCCAGCAGTGTTCAGGGGCCCACTGAAGCTTTCTTT
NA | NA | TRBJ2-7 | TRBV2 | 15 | CASSERQLLSYEQYF | TGTGCCAGCAGTGAGAGACAACTTCTCTCCTACGAGCAGTACTTC
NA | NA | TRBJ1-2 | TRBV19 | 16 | CASSQVGRLFTHGYTF | TGTGCCAGTAGTCAAGTTGGCAGGCTATTTACCCATGGCTACACCTTC
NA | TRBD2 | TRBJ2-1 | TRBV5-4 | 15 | CASSLASGGNNEQFF | TGTGCCAGCAGCTTGGCTAGCGGGGGAAACAATGAGCAGTTCTTC
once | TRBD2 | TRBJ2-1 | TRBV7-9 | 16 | CASSKEKAGGPHEQFF | TGTGCCAGCAGCAAGGAAAAAGCGGGGGGGCCCCATGAGCAGTTCTTC
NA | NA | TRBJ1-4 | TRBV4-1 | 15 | CASSPAGVLNEKLFF | TGCGCCAGCAGCCCCGCAGGGGTCCTTAATGAAAAACTGTTTTTT
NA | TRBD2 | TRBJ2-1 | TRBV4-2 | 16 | CASSQEGTSSYNEQFF | TGTGCCAGCAGCCAAGAAGGGACTAGCTCCTACAATGAGCAGTTCTTC
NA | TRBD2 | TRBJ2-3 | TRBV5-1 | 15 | CASSSSGSSTDTQYF | TGCGCCAGCAGCTCTAGCGGGTCTAGCACAGATACGCAGTATTTT
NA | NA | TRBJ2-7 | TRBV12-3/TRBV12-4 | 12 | CASSFQRDEQYF | TGTGCCAGCAGTTTCCAGCGGGACGAGCAGTACTTC
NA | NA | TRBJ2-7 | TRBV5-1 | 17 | CASSLTDYQGPAYEQYF | TGCGCCAGCAGCTTGACGGATTACCAGGGGCCTGCCTACGAGCAGTACTTC
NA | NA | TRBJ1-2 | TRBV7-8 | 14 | CASSLRPRGYGYTF | TGTGCCAGCAGCTTACGGCCAAGGGGGTATGGCTACACCTTC
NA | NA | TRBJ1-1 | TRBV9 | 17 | CASSANNLSYSAEEAFF | TGTGCCAGCAGCGCCAATAATCTTTCCTACTCGGCGGAAGAAGCTTTCTTT
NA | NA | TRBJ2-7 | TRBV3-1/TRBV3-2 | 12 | CASSQGGREQYF | TGTGCCAGCAGCCAAGGGGGGCGGGAGCAGTACTTC
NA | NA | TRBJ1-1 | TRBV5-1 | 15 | CASSLAAGVSTEAFF | TGCGCCAGCAGCTTGGCTGCGGGAGTGAGCACTGAAGCTTTCTTT
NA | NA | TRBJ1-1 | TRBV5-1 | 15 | CASSSGGTGYTEAFF | TGCGCCAGCAGCTCGGGGGGTACGGGATACACTGAAGCTTTCTTT
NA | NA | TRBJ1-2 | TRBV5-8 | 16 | CASSLPFFGRVYGYTF | TGTGCCAGCAGCTTGCCGTTTTTCGGCAGGGTCTATGGCTACACCTTC
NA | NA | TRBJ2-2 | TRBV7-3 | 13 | CASSDSNTGELFF | TGTGCCTCCTCGGACTCGAACACCGGGGAGCTGTTTTTT
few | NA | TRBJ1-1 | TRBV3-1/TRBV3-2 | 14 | CASSQGQKSTEAFF | TGTGCCAGCAGCCAAGGACAGAAGAGCACTGAAGCTTTCTTT
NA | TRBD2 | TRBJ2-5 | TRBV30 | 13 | CAWRETSGRTQYF | TGTGCCTGGAGGGAGACTAGCGGGAGAACCCAGTACTTC
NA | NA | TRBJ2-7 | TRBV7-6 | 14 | CASSFAGIDGEQYF | TGTGCCAGCAGCTTCGCGGGGATCGACGGCGAGCAGTACTTC
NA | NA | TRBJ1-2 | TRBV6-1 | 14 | CASSEWGAGYGYTF | TGTGCCAGCAGTGAATGGGGCGCTGGCTATGGCTACACCTTC
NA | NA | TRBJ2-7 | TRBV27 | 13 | CASSLSATFEQYF | TGTGCCAGCAGTTTATCGGCAACGTTCGAGCAGTACTTC
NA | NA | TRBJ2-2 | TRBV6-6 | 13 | CASSGSDTGELFF | TGTGCCAGCAGCGGTAGCGACACCGGGGAGCTGTTTTTT
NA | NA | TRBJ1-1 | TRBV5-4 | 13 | CASSPSGNTEAFF | TGTGCCAGCAGCCCGAGCGGAAACACTGAAGCTTTCTTT
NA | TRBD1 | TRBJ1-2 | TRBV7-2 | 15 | CASSFGRTGNYGYTF | TGTGCCAGCAGCTTTGGTAGGACAGGGAACTATGGCTACACCTTC
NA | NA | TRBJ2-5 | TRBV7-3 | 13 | CASSPPGQETQYF | TGTGCCAGCAGCCCCCCAGGGCAAGAGACCCAGTACTTC
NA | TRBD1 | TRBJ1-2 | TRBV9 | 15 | CASSPRQGDQEGYTF | TGTGCCAGCAGCCCCCGACAGGGGGACCAGGAGGGCTACACCTTC
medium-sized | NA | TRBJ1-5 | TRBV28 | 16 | CASSLSQGKANQPQHF | TGTGCCAGCAGTTTAAGTCAGGGTAAGGCAAATCAGCCCCAGCATTTT
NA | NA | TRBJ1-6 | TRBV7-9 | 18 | CASSLPTGASSYNSPLHF | TGTGCCAGCAGCCTTCCAACGGGAGCAAGCTCCTATAATTCACCCCTCCACTTT
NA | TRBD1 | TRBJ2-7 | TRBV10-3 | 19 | CAISESRVEHRGRTYEQYF | TGTGCCATCAGTGAGTCTCGTGTTGAGCACAGGGGGCGAACCTACGAGCAGTACTTC
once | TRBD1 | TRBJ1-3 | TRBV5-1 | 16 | CASSSRQGNSGNTIYF | TGCGCCAGCAGCTCGCGACAGGGTAACTCTGGAAACACCATATATTTT
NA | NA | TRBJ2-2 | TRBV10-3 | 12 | CAISGGSGELFF | TGTGCCATCAGTGGAGGGTCCGGGGAGCTGTTTTTT
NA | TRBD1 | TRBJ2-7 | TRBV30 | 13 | CAWGQVFTYEQYF | TGTGCCTGGGGACAGGTCTTTACCTACGAGCAGTACTTC
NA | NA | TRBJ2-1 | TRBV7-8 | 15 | CASSRASSAYNEQFF | TGTGCCAGCAGCCGAGCGTCCTCGGCCTACAATGAGCAGTTCTTC
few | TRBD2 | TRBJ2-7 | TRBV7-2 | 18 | CASSLASSIGLAGDEQYF | TGTGCCAGCAGCTTAGCGTCTTCTATTGGACTAGCGGGAGACGAGCAGTACTTC
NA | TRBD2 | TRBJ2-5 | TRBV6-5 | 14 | CASSLRLAEETQYF | TGTGCCAGCAGTCTTAGACTAGCGGAAGAGACCCAGTACTTC
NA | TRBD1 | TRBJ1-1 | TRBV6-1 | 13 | CAIWDRVNTEAFF | TGTGCCATCTGGGACAGGGTGAACACTGAAGCTTTCTTT
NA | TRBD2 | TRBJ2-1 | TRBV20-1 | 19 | CSAREWGTSGGSSYNEQFF | TGCAGTGCTCGTGAGTGGGGGACTAGCGGGGGTAGCTCCTACAATGAGCAGTTCTTC
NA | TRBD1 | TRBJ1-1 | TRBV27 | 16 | CASSLLRTGVNTEAFF | TGTGCCAGCAGTTTACTCAGGACAGGGGTGAACACTGAAGCTTTCTTT
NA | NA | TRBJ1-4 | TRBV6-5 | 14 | CASSLGGLNEKLFF | TGTGCCAGCAGTCTGGGGGGGCTTAATGAAAAACTGTTTTTT
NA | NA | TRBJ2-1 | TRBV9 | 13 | CASSVSSTHEQFF | TGTGCCAGCAGCGTATCTAGCACGCATGAGCAGTTCTTC
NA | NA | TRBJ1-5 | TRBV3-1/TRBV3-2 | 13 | CASSQGLNQPQHF | TGTGCCAGCAGCCAGGGCCTGAATCAGCCCCAGCATTTT
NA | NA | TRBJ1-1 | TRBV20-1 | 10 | CSALTGEAFF | TGCAGTGCTCTGACAGGTGAAGCTTTCTTT
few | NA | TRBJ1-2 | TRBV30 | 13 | CAWSEQGGYGYTF | TGTGCCTGGAGTGAACAGGGTGGCTATGGCTACACCTTC
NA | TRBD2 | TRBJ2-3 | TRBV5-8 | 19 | CASSLAQGLAGLNTDTQYF | TGTGCCAGCAGCTTGGCTCAAGGACTAGCGGGATTAAACACAGATACGCAGTATTTT
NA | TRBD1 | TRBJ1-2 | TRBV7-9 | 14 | CASSLYGTGEGYTF | TGTGCCAGCAGCTTATACGGGACAGGGGAGGGCTACACCTTC
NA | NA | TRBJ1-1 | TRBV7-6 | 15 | CASSLSRTANTEAFF | TGTGCCAGCAGCTTATCGAGGACAGCGAACACTGAAGCTTTCTTT
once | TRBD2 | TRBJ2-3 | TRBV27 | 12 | CASRGAGGPEYF | TGTGCCAGCAGGGGAGCGGGAGGGCCGGAGTATTTT
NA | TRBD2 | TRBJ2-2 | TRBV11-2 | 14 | CASSFRGSPRELFF | TGTGCCAGCAGCTTTCGCGGGAGTCCCCGGGAGCTGTTTTTT
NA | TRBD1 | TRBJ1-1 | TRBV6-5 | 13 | CASSYDRGAEAFF | TGTGCCAGCAGTTACGACAGGGGGGCTGAAGCTTTCTTT
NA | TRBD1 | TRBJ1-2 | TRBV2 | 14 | CATPGQASRYGYTF | TGTGCCACCCCGGGACAGGCCTCGAGATATGGCTACACCTTC
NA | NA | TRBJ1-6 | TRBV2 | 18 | CASSEGSPQPSNNSPLHF | TGTGCCAGCAGTGAGGGCAGTCCTCAACCCTCCAATAATTCACCCCTCCACTTT
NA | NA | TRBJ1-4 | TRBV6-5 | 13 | CASMRDANEKLFF | TGTGCCAGCATGAGGGATGCTAATGAAAAACTGTTTTTT
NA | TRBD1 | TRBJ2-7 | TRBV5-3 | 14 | CARSKGQASYEQYF | TGTGCCAGAAGCAAGGGACAGGCCTCCTACGAGCAGTACTTC
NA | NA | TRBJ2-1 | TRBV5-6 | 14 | CASSFRSPNNEQFF | TGTGCCAGCAGCTTCCGGTCGCCTAACAATGAGCAGTTCTTC
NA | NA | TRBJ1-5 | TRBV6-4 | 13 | CASSQDFGQPQHF | TGTGCCAGCAGTCAGGACTTCGGACAGCCCCAGCATTTT
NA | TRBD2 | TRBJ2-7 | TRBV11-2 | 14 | CASRERGPQDEQYF | TGTGCCAGCAGGGAGCGGGGGCCCCAGGACGAGCAGTACTTC
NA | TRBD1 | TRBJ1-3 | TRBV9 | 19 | CASSVSGTGALPPGNTIYF | TGTGCCAGCAGCGTTTCCGGGACAGGGGCCTTACCTCCTGGAAACACCATATATTTT